This record concerns one T cell receptor (beta chain) sequence. The record originates from a study of T cell changes during pregnancy in multiple sclerosis. Repertoires were generated with immunoSEQ multiplex PCR, while TCRdb's copy carries only in-frame clones and drops some. In the table there are 42,000 or so clones, 94% of which are singletons. Specimen: CD8+ T cells from peripheral blood mononuclear cells, collected in the third trimester of pregnancy. The origin of this receptor is a female donor with multiple sclerosis, enrolled in a pregnancy study.

The chain's CDR3 is CASSFGAGDAYEQYF. Written as DNA, the CDR3 is TGTGCCAGCAGCTTCGGGGCAGGGGATGCCTACGAGCAGTACTTC. The chain has TRBV5-4 and TRBJ2-7; a possible D gene is TRBD1 (6 bases). Trimming removed 2 bases from V and 2 bases from J, with 14 bases in between. CDR3 length equals 15 residues. In germline, CDR1 is SGHNT, CDR2 YYREEE (reference sequence).